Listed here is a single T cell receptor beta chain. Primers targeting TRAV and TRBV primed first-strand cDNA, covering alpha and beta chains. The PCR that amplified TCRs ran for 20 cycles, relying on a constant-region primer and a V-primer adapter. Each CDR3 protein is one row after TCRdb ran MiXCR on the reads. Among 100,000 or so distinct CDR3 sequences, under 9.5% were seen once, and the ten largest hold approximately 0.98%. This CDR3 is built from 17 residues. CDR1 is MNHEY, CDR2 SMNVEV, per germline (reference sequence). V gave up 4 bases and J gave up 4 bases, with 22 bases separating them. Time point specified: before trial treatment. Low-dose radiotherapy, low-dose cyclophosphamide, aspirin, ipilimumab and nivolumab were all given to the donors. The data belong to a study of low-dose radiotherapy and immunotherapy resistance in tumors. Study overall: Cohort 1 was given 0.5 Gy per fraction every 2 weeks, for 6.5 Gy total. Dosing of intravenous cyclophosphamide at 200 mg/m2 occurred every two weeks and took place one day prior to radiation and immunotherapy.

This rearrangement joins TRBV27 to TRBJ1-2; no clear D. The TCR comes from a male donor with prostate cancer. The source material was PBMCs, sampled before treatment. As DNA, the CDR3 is TGTGCCAGCAGTTCCCATTCCGACCCGAAAACCCCCTATGGCTACACCTTC. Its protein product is CASSSHSDPKTPYGYTF.